This TCR beta chain was found in a study of T cell responses to AZD1222 COVID-19 vaccine. This CDR3 has 15 amino acids. Germline CDR1 reads MNHEY; CDR2 reads SVGEGT. Trimming pared 5 bases from V and 2 bases from J, leaving 14 bases between. TCRdb keeps only in-frame clones here, not all; method: immunoSEQ multiplex PCR. The sample contains tens of thousands of clones, 85% to 95% of which appear only once. The source was peripheral blood, collected 28 days after the second AZD1222 dose. The sequence derives from an adult who received the AZD1222 COVID-19 vaccine. The chain couples TRBV6-2 or TRBV6-3 to TRBJ2-3; the D call may be TRBD1 or TRBD2 (5 bases each). CDR3 coding DNA: TGTGCCAGCAGTCTTGGGGCGGGTGTCACAGATACGCAGTATTTT. Amino acids: CASSLGAGVTDTQYF.